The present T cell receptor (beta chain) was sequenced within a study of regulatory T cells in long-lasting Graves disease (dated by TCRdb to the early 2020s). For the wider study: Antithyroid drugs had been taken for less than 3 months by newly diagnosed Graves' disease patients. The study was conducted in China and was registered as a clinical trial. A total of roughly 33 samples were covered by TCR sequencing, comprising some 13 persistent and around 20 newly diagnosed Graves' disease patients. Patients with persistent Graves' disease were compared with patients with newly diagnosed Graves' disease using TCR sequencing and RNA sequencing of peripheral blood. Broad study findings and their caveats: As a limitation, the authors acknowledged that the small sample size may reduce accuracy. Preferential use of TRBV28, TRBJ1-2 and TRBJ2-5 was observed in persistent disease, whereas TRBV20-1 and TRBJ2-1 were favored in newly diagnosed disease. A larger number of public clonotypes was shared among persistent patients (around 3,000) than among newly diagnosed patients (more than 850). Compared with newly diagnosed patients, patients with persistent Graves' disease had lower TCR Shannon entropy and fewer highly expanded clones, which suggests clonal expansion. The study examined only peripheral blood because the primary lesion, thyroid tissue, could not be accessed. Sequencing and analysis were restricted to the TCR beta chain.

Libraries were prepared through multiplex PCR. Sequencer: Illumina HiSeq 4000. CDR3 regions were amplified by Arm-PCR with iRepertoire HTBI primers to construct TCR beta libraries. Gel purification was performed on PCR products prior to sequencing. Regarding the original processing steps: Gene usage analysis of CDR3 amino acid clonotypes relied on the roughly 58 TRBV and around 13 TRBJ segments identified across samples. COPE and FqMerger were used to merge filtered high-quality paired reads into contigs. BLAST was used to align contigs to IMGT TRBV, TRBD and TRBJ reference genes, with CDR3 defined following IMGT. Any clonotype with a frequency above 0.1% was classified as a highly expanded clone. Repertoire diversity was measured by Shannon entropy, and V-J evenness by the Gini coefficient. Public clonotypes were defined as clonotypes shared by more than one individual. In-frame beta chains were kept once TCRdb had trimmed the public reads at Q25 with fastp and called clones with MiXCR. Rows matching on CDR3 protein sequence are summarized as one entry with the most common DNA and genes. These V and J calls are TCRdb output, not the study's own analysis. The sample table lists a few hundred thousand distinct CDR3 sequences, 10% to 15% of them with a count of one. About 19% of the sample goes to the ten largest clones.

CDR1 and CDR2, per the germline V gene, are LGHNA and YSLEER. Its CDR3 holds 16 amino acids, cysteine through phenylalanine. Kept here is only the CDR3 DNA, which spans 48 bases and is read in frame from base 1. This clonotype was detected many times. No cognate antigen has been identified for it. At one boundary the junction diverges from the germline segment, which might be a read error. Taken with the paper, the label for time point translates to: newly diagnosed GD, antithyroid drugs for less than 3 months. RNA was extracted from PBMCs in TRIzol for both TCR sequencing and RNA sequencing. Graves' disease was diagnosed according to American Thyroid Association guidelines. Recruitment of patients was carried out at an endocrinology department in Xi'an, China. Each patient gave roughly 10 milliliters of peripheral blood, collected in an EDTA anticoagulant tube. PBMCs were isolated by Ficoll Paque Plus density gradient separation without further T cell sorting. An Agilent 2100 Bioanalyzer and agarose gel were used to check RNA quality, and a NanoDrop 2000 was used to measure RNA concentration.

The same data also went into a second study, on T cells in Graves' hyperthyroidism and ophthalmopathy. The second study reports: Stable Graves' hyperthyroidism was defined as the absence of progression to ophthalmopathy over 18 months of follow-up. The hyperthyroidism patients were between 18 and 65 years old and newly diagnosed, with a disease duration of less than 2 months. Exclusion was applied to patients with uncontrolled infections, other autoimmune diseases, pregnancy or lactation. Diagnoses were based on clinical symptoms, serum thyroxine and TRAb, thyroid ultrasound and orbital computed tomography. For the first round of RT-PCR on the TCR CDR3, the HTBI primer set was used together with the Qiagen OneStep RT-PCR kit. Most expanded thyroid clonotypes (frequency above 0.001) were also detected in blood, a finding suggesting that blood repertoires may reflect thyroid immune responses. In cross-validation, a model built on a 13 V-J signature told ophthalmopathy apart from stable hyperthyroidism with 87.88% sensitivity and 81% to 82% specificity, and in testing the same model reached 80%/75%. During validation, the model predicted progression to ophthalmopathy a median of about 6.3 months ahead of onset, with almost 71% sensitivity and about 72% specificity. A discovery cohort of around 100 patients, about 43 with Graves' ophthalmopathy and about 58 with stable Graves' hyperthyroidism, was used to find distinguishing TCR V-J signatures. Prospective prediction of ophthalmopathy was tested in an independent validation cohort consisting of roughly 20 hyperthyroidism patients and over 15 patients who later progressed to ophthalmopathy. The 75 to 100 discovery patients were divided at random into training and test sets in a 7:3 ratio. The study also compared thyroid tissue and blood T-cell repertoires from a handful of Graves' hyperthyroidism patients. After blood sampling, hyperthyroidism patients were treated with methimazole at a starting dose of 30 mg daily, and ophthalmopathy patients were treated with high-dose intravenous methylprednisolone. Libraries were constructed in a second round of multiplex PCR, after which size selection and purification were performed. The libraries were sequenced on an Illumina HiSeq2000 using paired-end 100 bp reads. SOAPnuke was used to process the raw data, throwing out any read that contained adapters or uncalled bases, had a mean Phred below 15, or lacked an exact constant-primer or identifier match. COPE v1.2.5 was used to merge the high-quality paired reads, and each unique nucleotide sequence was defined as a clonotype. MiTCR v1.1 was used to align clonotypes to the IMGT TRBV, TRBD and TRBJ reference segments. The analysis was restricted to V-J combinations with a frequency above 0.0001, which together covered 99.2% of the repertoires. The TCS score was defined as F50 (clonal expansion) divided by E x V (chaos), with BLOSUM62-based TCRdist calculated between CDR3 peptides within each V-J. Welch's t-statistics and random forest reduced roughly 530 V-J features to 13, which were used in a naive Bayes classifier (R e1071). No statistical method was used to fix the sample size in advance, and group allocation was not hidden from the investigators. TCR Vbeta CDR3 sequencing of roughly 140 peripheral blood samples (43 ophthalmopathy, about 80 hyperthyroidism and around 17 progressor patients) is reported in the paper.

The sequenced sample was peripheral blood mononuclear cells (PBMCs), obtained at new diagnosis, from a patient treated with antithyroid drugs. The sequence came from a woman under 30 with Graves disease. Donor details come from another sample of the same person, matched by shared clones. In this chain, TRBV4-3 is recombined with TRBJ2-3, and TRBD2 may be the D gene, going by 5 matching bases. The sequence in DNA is TGCGCCAGCAGCCAAGATGTTTCGGCTCCCAGCGGAACACTGCTCTTT. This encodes CASSQDVSAPSGTLLF.